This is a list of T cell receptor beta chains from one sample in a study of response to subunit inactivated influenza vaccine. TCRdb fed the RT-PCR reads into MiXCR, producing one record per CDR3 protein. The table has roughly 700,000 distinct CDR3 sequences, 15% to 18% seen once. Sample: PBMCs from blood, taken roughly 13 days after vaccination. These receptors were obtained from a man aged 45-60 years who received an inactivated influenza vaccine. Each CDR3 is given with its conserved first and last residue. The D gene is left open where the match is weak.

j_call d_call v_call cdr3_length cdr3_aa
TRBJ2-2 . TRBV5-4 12 CASSSGTGELFF
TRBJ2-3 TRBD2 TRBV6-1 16 CASSLTSGTTPTKQYF
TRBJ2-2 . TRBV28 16 CASSSTPGAYTGELFF
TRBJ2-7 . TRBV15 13 CATSRQTSYEQYF
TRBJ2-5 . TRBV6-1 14 CASSRSNVPETQYF
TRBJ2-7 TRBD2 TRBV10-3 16 CAISDAPGLAGDEQYF
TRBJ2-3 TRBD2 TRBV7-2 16 CASSLRLAGVSDTQYF
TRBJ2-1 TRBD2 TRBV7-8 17 CASSLARLAGRDNEQFF
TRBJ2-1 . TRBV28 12 CASSLGAGEQFF
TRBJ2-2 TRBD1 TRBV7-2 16 CASSPRGTEYTGELFF
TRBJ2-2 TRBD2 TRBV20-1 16 CSVRPGLAVLNGELFF
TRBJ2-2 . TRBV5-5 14 CASSFGNRAGELFF
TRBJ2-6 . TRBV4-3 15 CASSHGTSMEGVLTF
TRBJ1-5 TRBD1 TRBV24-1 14 CATSGDRVNQPQHF
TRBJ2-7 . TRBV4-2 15 CASSAGFEGTYEQYF
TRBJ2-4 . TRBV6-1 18 CASSVRTGGSWNKNIQYF
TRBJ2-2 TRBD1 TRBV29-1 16 CSVEYRDRGNTGELFF
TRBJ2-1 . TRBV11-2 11 CASGRYNEQFF
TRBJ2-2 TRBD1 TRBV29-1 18 CSASPQGAGPANTGELFF
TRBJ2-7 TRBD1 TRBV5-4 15 CASSLSDRGTDEQYF
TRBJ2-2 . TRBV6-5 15 CASSYAQGVTGELFF
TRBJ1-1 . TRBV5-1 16 CASTLDSPRTNTEAFF
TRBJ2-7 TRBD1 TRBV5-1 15 CASSEDRGHWSEQYF
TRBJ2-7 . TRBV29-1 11 CSVGTAGEQYF
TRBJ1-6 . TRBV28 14 CASKRRVGNSPLHF
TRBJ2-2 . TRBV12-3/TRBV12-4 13 CASFKGRSGELFF
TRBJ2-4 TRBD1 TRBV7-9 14 CASSGGQFGDIQYF
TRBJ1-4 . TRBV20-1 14 CSATRDLTNEKLFF
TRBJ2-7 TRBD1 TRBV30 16 CAWSKPFWGQGDEQYF
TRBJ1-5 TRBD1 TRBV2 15 CASSVGGTGIGPQHF
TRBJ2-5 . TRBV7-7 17 CASSPRRGTVGQETQYF
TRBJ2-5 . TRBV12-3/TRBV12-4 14 CASSLPVAGETQYF
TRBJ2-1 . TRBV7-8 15 CASSLRALDSNEQFF
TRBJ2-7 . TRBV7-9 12 CASSSDILEQYF
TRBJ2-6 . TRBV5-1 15 CASSIAFSGANVLTF
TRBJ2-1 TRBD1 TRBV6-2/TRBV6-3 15 CASRRDRFSYNEQFF
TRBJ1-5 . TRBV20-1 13 CSAQEVSNQPQHF
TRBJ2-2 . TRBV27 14 CASSYAFGHRELFF
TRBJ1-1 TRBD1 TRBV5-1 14 CASSAQGVMTEAFF
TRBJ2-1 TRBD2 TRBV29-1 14 CSVPGLGSGGEQFF
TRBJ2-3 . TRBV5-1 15 CASSLSGASTDTQYF
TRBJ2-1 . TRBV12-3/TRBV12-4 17 CASSLAVDSLPYNEQFF
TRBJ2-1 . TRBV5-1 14 CASSLDRGNNEQFF
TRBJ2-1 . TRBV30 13 CAWSGILTTEQFF
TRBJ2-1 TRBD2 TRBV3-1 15 CASSQTSGANNEQFF
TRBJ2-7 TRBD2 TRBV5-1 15 CASSLVTSGVSEQYF
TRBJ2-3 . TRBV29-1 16 CSGTGGDRASTDTQYF
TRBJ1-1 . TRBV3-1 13 CASSLRAGAEAFF